The 27 T cell receptor beta chains listed next were all sequenced from one sample in a study of T cell repertoires in cytomegalovirus infection (dated by TCRdb to the late 2010s). Which antigens these TCRs recognize remains unknown. TCRdb records Illumina HiSeq 1500 as the sequencer. TCRdb reprocessing: public reads trimmed at Q25 with fastp, clones called with MiXCR, in-frame beta chains kept. Each record represents a unique CDR3 protein, reported with the most common genes and DNA among its rows. The sample table contains hundreds of thousands of distinct CDR3 sequences; only one count was recorded for 25% to 35% of them. Roughly 20% of the sample is taken by the ten largest. In the paper's terms, the treatment or condition label means: in vitro stimulation with specific CMV peptide epitopes to enrich CMV-specific T cells. The sample consisted of cultured PBMCs, taken from culture after CMV antigen stimulation. The source is a human donor in good health (CMV status not recorded). Some clones in this sample may be carry-over from other donors' samples.

V usage is TRBV12-3 or TRBV12-4 and J usage is TRBJ1-2; D is unclear. This CDR3 has 11 amino acids. V was trimmed by 4 bases and J by 10 bases, leaving 10 bases between them. CDR3 nucleotide sequence: TGTGCCAGCAGTTCCCAGACCCTCTACACCTTC. Its translation is CASSSQTLYTF.

This clonotype has only a few counts. The chain links TRBV3-1 to TRBJ2-7; a weak D match, TRBD2 (5 bases). Germline V gene data show CDR1 as LGHDT and CDR2 as YNNKEL (reference sequence). This CDR3 contains 14 residues. Trimming removed 4 bases at V and 2 bases at J, with 12 bases between. The CDR3 is CASSPGEGPYEQYF. In DNA form, the CDR3 reads TGTGCCAGCAGCCCGGGCGAGGGCCCCTACGAGCAGTACTTC.

This clonotype was detected a few times. The rearrangement joins TRBV20-1 to TRBJ1-1; D possibly corresponds to TRBD1 (6 bases). CDR1 is DFQATT, CDR2 SNEGSKA, per germline (reference sequence). V shed 5 bases and J shed 0 bases, with 7 bases lying between them. CDR3 length equals 12 residues. The CDR3: CSARGLNTEAFF. CDR3 nucleotide sequence: TGCAGTGCTCGGGGGCTGAACACTGAAGCTTTCTTT.

This clonotype was recorded at least ten times. The chain joins TRBV12-3 or TRBV12-4 to TRBJ2-7; the D gene is possibly TRBD1 (6 bases). There are 13 residues in the CDR3. Trimming shortened V by 5 bases and J by 3 bases, and 11 bases separated the two germline ends. The CDR3 DNA sequence: TGTGCCAGCAGTCCGGGACACCGCTACGAGCAGTACTTC. It is translated as CASSPGHRYEQYF.

CDR3 coding DNA: TGTGCCAGCAGCTTAGGGCCGGGACGCCGGGCGGATGAGCAGTTCTTC. Translation gives CASSLGPGRRADEQFF. This chain uses TRBV7-8 with TRBJ2-1; TRBD1 or TRBD2 may be the D gene (5 bases each). The germline gives CDR1 SGHVS, CDR2 FQNEAQ. The CDR3 runs to 16 residues. V gave up 1 base and J gave up 8 bases, with 18 bases separating them.

Notes on this clonotype: A much larger clone lies a single base off, so this may be a read error. This chain uses TRBV7-6 with TRBJ1-1; 11 bases are shared with TRBD1. Germline trimming cut 9 bases from V and 1 base from J; bases unmatched to any gene: 16. The CDR3 length is 18 residues. CDR1 is SGHVS, CDR2 FNYEAQ, per germline. The CDR3 region has the DNA TGTGCCAGGAGCCTGGTAGGACAGGGGGCTAATCGGAACACTGAAGCTTTCTTT. Protein: CARSLVGQGANRNTEAFF.

The rearrangement uses TRBV19 and TRBJ1-5; D not certain. The CDR3 runs 13 residues. The germline V and J ends were trimmed by 3 bases and 5 bases, with 8 bases remaining between them. From germline, CDR1 is LNHDA and CDR2 SQIVND (reference sequence). The CDR3 here is CASSIYSYQPQHF. The CDR3 DNA reads as TGTGCCAGTAGTATCTACTCCTATCAGCCCCAGCATTTT.

This clonotype was detected only a few times. The V call is TRBV2, the J call TRBJ2-1; D is uncertain. Deletions cut 8 bases from V and 0 bases from J, with 11 bases between. Germline CDR1 and CDR2: SNHLY and FYNNEI. The CDR3 covers 14 residues. The DNA of the CDR3 is TGTGCCAGCCCCTACTTGAGCTCCTACAATGAGCAGTTCTTC. As protein: CASPYLSSYNEQFF.

This clonotype came up many times. The rearrangement uses TRBV7-6 and TRBJ2-3; D unclear. V lost 1 base, J lost 2 bases, and 4 bases lay in between. The CDR3 runs 13 residues. Germline V CDR1 and CDR2: SGHVS, FNYEAQ. The CDR3 DNA reads as TGTGCCAGCAGCTTAGAAGTCACAGATACGCAGTATTTT. It codes for CASSLEVTDTQYF.

In this sample, this clonotype turned up many times. This chain uses TRBV4-1 with TRBJ2-3; D perhaps matches TRBD2 (6 bases). Trimming removed 1 base at V and 5 bases at J, with 13 bases between. CDR3 length equals 15 residues. CDR1 is MGHRA, CDR2 YSYEKL, per germline. The CDR3 bases are TGCGCCAGCAGCCAAGCCGAGGTGGGGGGAGATACGCAGTATTTT. This codes for CASSQAEVGGDTQYF.

The V and J genes are TRBV27 and TRBJ2-7; D may be TRBD1 or TRBD2 (5 bases each). This CDR3 contains 14 residues. V was shortened by 6 bases and J by 3 bases, with 15 bases between the two germline ends. Germline CDR1 is MNHEY and CDR2 is SMNVEV (reference sequence). CDR3 loop: CASRETRQYYEQYF. The CDR3 DNA sequence: TGTGCCAGCAGGGAAACTAGACAGTACTACGAGCAGTACTTC.

The V and J genes are TRBV6-5 and TRBJ2-6, with a possible D match to TRBD1 (5 bases). The CDR3 runs 18 residues. Trimming took 2 bases from V and 0 from J, leaving 14 bases between them. CDR1 and CDR2 from the germline V gene are MNHEY and SVGAGI. The CDR3 is CASSYPMGRGSGANVLTF. In nucleotides, the CDR3 is TGTGCCAGCAGTTACCCGATGGGTAGGGGCTCTGGGGCCAACGTCCTGACTTTC.

The J gene is TRBJ2-7, the V gene TRBV19, with 8 bases lining up with TRBD1. CDR3 length equals 13 residues. Germline-derived CDR1 and CDR2 are LNHDA and SQIVND (reference sequence). J gave up 4 bases and V 7 bases, and 6 bases lay outside the gene matches. The CDR3 spells CASIGGTGYEQYF. The CDR3 coding sequence is TGTGCCAGTATAGGGGGGACAGGTTACGAGCAGTACTTC. Full variable domain (outside the CDR3, taken from reference TRBV19 and TRBJ2-7): DGGITQSPKYLFRKEGQNVTLSCEQNLNHDAMYWYRQDPGQGLRLIYYSQIVNDFQKGDIAEGYSVSREKKESFPLTVTSAQKNPTAFYLCASIGGTGYEQYFGPGTRLTVT.

This clonotype has a handful of counts. This rearrangement joins TRBV25-1 to TRBJ2-5; D is uncertain. V was clipped by 7 bases and J by 2 bases, with 8 bases between them. Germline V gene lookup returns CDR1 MGHDK and CDR2 SYGVNS. The CDR3 is 12 amino acids. CDR3 bases: TGTGCCAGCACTCAGGATCAAGAGACCCAGTACTTC. This sequence encodes CASTQDQETQYF.

Many counts were recorded for this clonotype. This sequence joins TRBV7-6 and TRBJ2-6, with D possibly TRBD1 on 6 matching bases. Germline V gene sequence: CDR1 SGHVS, CDR2 FNYEAQ. The CDR3 totals 17 residues. Trimming cost V 5 bases and J 0 bases, with 14 bases left between them. In nucleotides, the CDR3 is TGTGCCAGCAGCCCGGGACACCCCAGCTCTGGGGCCAACGTCCTGACTTTC. Translated, it gives CASSPGHPSSGANVLTF.

In this sample, this clonotype turned up many times. Here the CDR3 reads CASSSENNQPQHF. DNA for the CDR3: TGTGCCAGCAGCTCCGAAAACAATCAGCCCCAGCATTTT. The chain joins TRBV11-2 to TRBJ1-5, with D uncertain. This CDR3 is built from 13 residues. V lost 4 bases to trimming and J lost 3 bases, with 7 bases between them. Germline V gene data show CDR1 as SGHAT and CDR2 as FQNNGV.

This clonotype was picked up a small number of times. The J gene is TRBJ1-1, the V gene TRBV27, with D possibly matching TRBD1 (5 bases). CDR1 is MNHEY and CDR2 is SMNVEV in the germline V gene (reference sequence). With 0 bases removed from V and 2 bases from J, the gap between germline ends came to 25 bases. The CDR3 has 20 amino acids. The CDR3 region is CASSLSAGGGTVFINTEAFF. As DNA, the CDR3 is TGTGCCAGCAGTTTATCCGCGGGGGGAGGGACCGTCTTCATTAACACTGAAGCTTTCTTT.

The chain is built from TRBV6-6 and TRBJ1-5, with 7 bases that match TRBD1. In germline, CDR1 is MNHNY, CDR2 SVGAGI (reference sequence). The CDR3 sequence is 17 residues long. The V segment lost 7 bases and the J segment 2 bases; nucleotides outside the gene matches: 14. The CDR3 reads CASTDRVEGVGNQPQHF. For the CDR3, the DNA is TGTGCCAGCACCGACAGGGTCGAAGGAGTTGGCAATCAGCCCCAGCATTTT.

The chain carries TRBV28 and TRBJ1-2, with a weak D call TRBD1 (5 bases). Trimming cost V 3 bases and J 2 bases, with 13 bases left between them. CDR3 size: 15 residues. In germline, CDR1 is MDHEN, CDR2 SYDVKM. CDR3 protein: CASSLSRETNYGYTF. For the CDR3, the DNA is TGTGCCAGCAGTTTGAGCAGGGAGACGAACTATGGCTACACCTTC.

The chain carries TRBV27 and TRBJ2-2; D is undetermined. Trimming took 3 bases from V and 6 from J, leaving 8 bases between them. CDR3 length equals 13 residues. The V gene's germline CDR1 is MNHEY and CDR2 SMNVEV (reference sequence). CDR3 bases: TGTGCCAGCAGTTTCTCGGGTTCCGGGGAGCTGTTTTTT. Its translation is CASSFSGSGELFF.

V usage is TRBV20-1 and J usage is TRBJ2-7; TRBD2 aligns across 12 bases. Germline CDR1 reads DFQATT; CDR2 reads SNEGSKA (reference sequence). With V trimmed by 4 bases and J by 5 bases, 12 bases remained unmatched. The CDR3 extends over 16 amino acids. This CDR3 reads CSAKPGLAGFVDEQYF. As DNA, the CDR3 is TGCAGTGCTAAGCCGGGACTAGCGGGTTTTGTAGACGAGCAGTACTTC.

The table lists this clonotype with a few counts. The J gene is TRBJ1-2, the V gene TRBV5-1, with D hard to call. Germline assignment: CDR1 SGHRS and CDR2 YFSETQ. The CDR3 extends over 16 amino acids. The ends were cut back, 6 bases at V and 0 bases at J, with 18 bases in the middle. The CDR3 protein is CASTTTSTSANYGYTF. CDR3 nucleotide sequence: TGCGCCAGCACCACGACCTCGACATCAGCTAACTATGGCTACACCTTC.

This clonotype has more than one count but fewer than ten. The V call is TRBV28, the J call TRBJ1-2; 12 bases agree with TRBD1. This CDR3 is 18 amino acids long. Germline CDR1 is MDHEN and CDR2 is SYDVKM. V was clipped by 6 bases and J by 2 bases; unmatched bases: 13. CDR3 nucleotide sequence: TGTGCCAGCAGAAAACCCGGGACAGGGGGCGCGGGGAACTATGGCTACACCTTC. As protein: CASRKPGTGGAGNYGYTF.

The chain employs TRBV15 and TRBJ2-3, with 7 bases matching TRBD1. The CDR3 spans 17 residues. CDR1 is LNHNV and CDR2 is YYDKDF in the germline V gene (reference sequence). Trimming removed 2 bases from V and 0 bases from J; junction bases left unmatched: 8. The DNA for the CDR3 is TGTGCCACCAGCAGATCCCGAGGGACAGCTAGCACAGATACGCAGTATTTT. It codes for CATSRSRGTASTDTQYF.

The chain recombines TRBV6-1 with TRBJ2-1, with a tentative D call TRBD1 (6 bases). V gave up 4 bases and J gave up 10 bases, with 11 bases separating them. Germline V CDR1 and CDR2: MNHNS, SASEGT. The CDR3 is 12 residues long. The CDR3 spells CASSAQGFEQFF. In DNA form, the CDR3 reads TGTGCCAGCAGTGCACAGGGTTTCGAGCAGTTCTTC.

The sample holds a few counts of this clonotype. The chain employs TRBV20-1 and TRBJ1-1; 9 bases match TRBD1. Trimming cost V 5 bases and J 5 bases; bases outside gene matches: 9. CDR1 is DFQATT, CDR2 SNEGSKA, per germline (reference sequence). The CDR3 covers 14 residues. In DNA, the CDR3 is TGCAGTGCTCGTTCGACAGGGGGGGAAACTGAAGCTTTCTTT. It codes for CSARSTGGETEAFF.

The rearrangement joins TRBV7-6 to TRBJ1-2, with D possibly TRBD1 on 6 matching bases. Trimming shortened V by 7 bases and J by 3 bases, and 12 bases separated the two germline ends. The CDR3 loop spans 13 amino acids. The germline gives CDR1 SGHVS, CDR2 FNYEAQ. CDR3 coding DNA: TGTGCCAGCACCGCCCGACAGGACTATGGCTACACCTTC. It yields the protein CASTARQDYGYTF.